Listed here are 24 T cell receptor beta chains from one sample, sequenced in a study of T cell responses to AZD1222 COVID-19 vaccine. The repertoire was sequenced with immunoSEQ multiplex PCR; TCRdb's copy has only in-frame clones and lacks some. The sample has 90,000 to 150,000 clones, about 89% seen once; the top ten hold about 7.1%. This specimen was peripheral blood, taken 28 days after the second AZD1222 dose. These TCRs come from an adult who received the AZD1222 COVID-19 vaccine.

The V gene is TRBV5-6, the J gene TRBJ1-3; D call uncertain. V dropped 4 bases and J dropped 2 bases, with 10 bases sitting between them. The CDR3 length is 14 residues. Germline lookup yields CDR1 SGHDT and CDR2 YYEEEE. DNA of the CDR3: TGTGCCAGCAGCCGATCTTCCCCTGGAAACACCATATATTTT. It yields the protein CASSRSSPGNTIYF.

V and J are TRBV11-3 and TRBJ2-3, with 7 nucleotides matching TRBD1. The length of the CDR3 is 16 residues. Germline V gene sequence: CDR1 SGHNT, CDR2 YENEEA. The ends lost 6 bases at V and 6 bases at J; junction bases unmatched: 15. In DNA form, the CDR3 reads TGTGCCAGCAGGTTACTACCGGGTGGCAGGGGGGATACGCAGTATTTT. Its translation is CASRLLPGGRGDTQYF.

The rearrangement links TRBV6-6 to TRBJ2-3, with unresolved D. The CDR3 runs to 12 residues. Germline CDR1 is MNHNY and CDR2 is SVGAGI (reference sequence). Trimming took 6 bases from V and 6 from J, leaving 10 bases between them. CDR3 coding DNA: TGTGCCAGCAGGAAACAGTTTGATACGCAGTATTTT. Protein product: CASRKQFDTQYF.

The chain combines TRBV14 with TRBJ2-3; tentatively, D is TRBD2 (6 bases). The CDR3 is made up of 15 amino acids. V lost 7 bases and J lost 2, with 16 bases in between. Per the germline V gene, CDR1 is SGHDN and CDR2 is FVKESK. CDR3 amino acids: CASNQGGYDTDTQYF. The CDR3 DNA follows: TGTGCCAGCAATCAGGGAGGTTATGACACAGATACGCAGTATTTT.

V gene TRBV7-6 combines with J gene TRBJ2-3, with TRBD1 identical over 7 bases. CDR1 is SGHVS, CDR2 FNYEAQ, per germline. This CDR3 has 15 amino acids. V lost 3 bases to trimming and J lost 4 bases; unmatched junction nucleotides: 7. CDR3 loop: CASSLEVGGADTQYF. CDR3 in DNA: TGTGCCAGCAGCTTGGAGGTAGGGGGCGCAGATACGCAGTATTTT. The full variable domain, with the rest looked up from reference TRBV7-6 and TRBJ2-3, is GAGVSQSPRYKVTKRGQDVALRCDPISGHVSLYWYRQALGQGPEFLTYFNYEAQQDKSGLPNDRFSAERPEGSISTLTIQRTEQRDSAMYRCASSLEVGGADTQYFGPGTRLTVL.

J is TRBJ2-2 and V is TRBV5-1; D not resolved. Trimming removed 2 bases at V and 1 base at J, with 6 bases between. Germline V gene sequence: CDR1 SGHRS, CDR2 YFSETQ. This CDR3 contains 14 residues. The CDR3 nucleotides are TGCGCCAGCAGCTTAAAGGGGAACACCGGGGAGCTGTTTTTT. Its translation: CASSLKGNTGELFF.

This chain uses TRBV7-8 with TRBJ1-4; D is ambiguous. Germline V gene sequence: CDR1 SGHVS, CDR2 FQNEAQ. Trimming removed 3 bases from V and 0 bases from J, with 8 bases in between. The CDR3 contains 15 residues. The CDR3 coding sequence is TGTGCCAGCAGCTTTGGTTGGGCAACTAATGAAAAACTGTTTTTT. Protein product: CASSFGWATNEKLFF.

This chain links TRBV6-5 with TRBJ2-7; tentatively, D is TRBD2 (5 bases). CDR3 size: 14 residues. Germline CDR1 and CDR2: MNHEY and SVGAGI. Trimming took off 2 bases at V and 2 bases at J, with 10 bases between the two ends. CDR3 sequence: CASSYVPGTYEQYF. CDR3 coding DNA: TGTGCCAGCAGTTACGTCCCGGGGACCTACGAGCAGTACTTC.

This sequence joins TRBV6-5 and TRBJ1-6, with 7 bases that match TRBD1. Trimming removed 4 bases from V and 5 bases from J; junction bases left unmatched: 8. The germline V gene has CDR1 MNHEY and CDR2 SVGAGI. The CDR3 runs to 16 residues. CDR3 residues: CASSFRGGAHNSPLHF. As DNA, the CDR3 is TGTGCCAGCAGTTTTCGAGGGGGCGCCCATAATTCACCCCTCCACTTT.

The chain employs TRBV19 and TRBJ2-3; D is unclear. The ends were cut back, 0 bases at V and 4 bases at J, with 8 bases in the middle. Germline CDR1 and CDR2: LNHDA and SQIVND (reference sequence). This CDR3 is built from 14 residues. CDR3 DNA sequence: TGTGCCAGTAGTATAGATCTCGAGGCAGATACGCAGTATTTT. Translated: CASSIDLEADTQYF.

The chain links TRBV7-2 to TRBJ1-5, with 9 positions matching TRBD1. Germline trimming cut 2 bases from V and 3 bases from J; bases unmatched to any gene: 2. Germline loops: CDR1 SGHTA, CDR2 FQGNSA. This CDR3 comprises 15 residues. In DNA form, the CDR3 reads TGTGCCAGCAGCTTACGGACAGGGGACAATCAGCCCCAGCATTTT. Amino acid sequence: CASSLRTGDNQPQHF.

The DNA for the CDR3 is TGTGCCAGCAGTTACGACTCGAGCTCCTACAATGAGCAGTTCTTC. Amino acids: CASSYDSSSYNEQFF. The chain uses TRBV6-2 or TRBV6-3 and TRBJ2-1; D ambiguous. Trimming took 2 bases from V and 0 from J, leaving 8 bases between them. Germline V gene sequence: CDR1 MNHEY, CDR2 SVGEGT. The CDR3 extends over 15 amino acids.

The chain couples TRBV6-6 to TRBJ2-7; 11 nucleotides align to TRBD2. The CDR3 extends over 15 amino acids. J gave up 0 bases and V 5 bases, and 3 bases lay outside the gene matches. The germline V gene has CDR1 MNHNY and CDR2 SVGAGI (reference sequence). The CDR3 region is CASSDTSGSSYEQYF. CDR3 coding DNA: TGTGCCAGCAGTGATACTAGCGGGAGCTCCTACGAGCAGTACTTC.

V usage is TRBV5-4 and J usage is TRBJ1-1, with 11 bases that match TRBD1. The CDR3 totals 15 residues. CDR1 is SGHNT, CDR2 YYREEE, per germline (reference sequence). Losses at the gene ends were 3 bases for V and 0 bases for J; bases not matched to a gene: 1. As DNA, the CDR3 is TGTGCCAGCAGCTGGACAGGGGGCATGAACACTGAAGCTTTCTTT. Its protein product is CASSWTGGMNTEAFF.

The chain employs TRBV5-1 and TRBJ2-7; D possibly matches TRBD1 or TRBD2 (5 bases each). Germline V gene data show CDR1 as SGHRS and CDR2 as YFSETQ. This CDR3 is 14 amino acids long. V was pared by 4 bases and J by 2 bases, with 13 bases between. The CDR3 nucleotides read TGCGCCAGCAGCCCCCGGGACGGCACCTACGAGCAGTACTTC. It translates to CASSPRDGTYEQYF.

The chain links TRBV6-5 to TRBJ1-1, with unresolved D. The CDR3 runs 15 residues. V was shortened by 2 bases and J by 3 bases, with 13 bases between the two germline ends. Germline V gives CDR1 MNHEY, CDR2 SVGAGI. CDR3 loop: CASSYGSSRDTEAFF. In nucleotides, the CDR3 is TGTGCCAGCAGTTACGGGTCTTCGCGGGACACTGAAGCTTTCTTT.

This chain links TRBV6-6 with TRBJ1-6, with D tentatively TRBD1 (6 bases). Trimming shortened V by 5 bases and J by 7 bases, and 12 bases separated the two germline ends. There are 14 residues in the CDR3. CDR1 and CDR2 (germline): MNHNY, SVGAGI (reference sequence). DNA of the CDR3: TGTGCCAGCAGTCTGCAGGGGATCAATTCACCCCTCCACTTT. This translates into CASSLQGINSPLHF.

The chain employs TRBV6-2 or TRBV6-3 and TRBJ2-7; maybe TRBD2 (5 bases). Per the germline V gene, CDR1 is MNHEY and CDR2 is SVGEGT. Trimming stripped 6 bases from V and 5 bases from J, with 17 bases between. The CDR3 sequence is 14 residues long. Written as DNA, the CDR3 is TGTGCCAGCAGCGAGGGCAGCTACATTCACGAGCAGTACTTC. It encodes CASSEGSYIHEQYF.

The genes are TRBV3-1 (or the pseudogene TRBV3-2) and TRBJ2-7, with no clear D. The CDR3 has 11 residues. The germline V and J ends were trimmed by 3 bases and 4 bases, with 4 bases remaining between them. Looked up from germline, CDR1 is LGHDT and CDR2 is YNNKEL (reference sequence). CDR3 loop: CASSQGYEQYF. The CDR3 nucleotides are TGTGCCAGCAGCCAGGGTTACGAGCAGTACTTC.

This clone turned up a few times. V is TRBV21-1 and J is TRBJ2-7; the table gives TRBD1 as D, unverified against the DNA. TRBV21-1 is flagged as a pseudogene. CDR3 length equals 12 residues. Here the CDR3 DNA reads TGTGCCAGCAGAACAGCCTCCTACGAGCAGTACTTC. This codes for CASRTASYEQYF.

V and J are TRBV18 and TRBJ1-6; D is ambiguous. The V and J ends lost 3 bases and 8 bases respectively, with 11 bases between them. The CDR3 consists of 14 residues. Germline V gene lookup returns CDR1 KGHSH and CDR2 LQKENI. DNA for the CDR3: TGTGCCAGCTCACCGAGGGAGGGCGATTCACCCCTCCACTTT. Translating it yields CASSPREGDSPLHF.

Note on this clone: This specimen includes other DNA sequences encoding the same CDR3. This chain links TRBV5-1 with TRBJ1-5; D not resolved. The V and J ends lost 2 bases and 4 bases respectively, with 7 bases between them. CDR1 and CDR2 from the germline V gene are SGHRS and YFSETQ. This CDR3 is built from 13 residues. The DNA of the CDR3 is TGCGCCAGCAGCTTAGACGGAAATCAGCCCCAGCATTTT. Translation gives CASSLDGNQPQHF.

This chain links TRBV27 with TRBJ1-5; no clear D. Germline-derived CDR1 and CDR2 are MNHEY and SMNVEV (reference sequence). This CDR3 is built from 17 residues. Trimming took 6 bases from V and 2 from J, leaving 20 bases between them. CDR3 sequence: CASSPTLSRPGNQPQHF. The CDR3 DNA is TGTGCCAGCAGCCCAACCCTGTCCCGGCCGGGCAATCAGCCCCAGCATTTT.

The rearrangement uses TRBV18 and TRBJ1-5; the D gene is possibly TRBD1 (6 bases). This CDR3 is 15 amino acids long. The germline V and J ends were trimmed by 1 base and 0 bases, with 7 bases remaining between them. The germline CDR1 and CDR2 sequences are KGHSH and LQKENI. CDR3 DNA sequence: TGTGCCAGCTCACCACAGGGGGATAGCAATCAGCCCCAGCATTTT. Translated: CASSPQGDSNQPQHF.